Included here is one T cell receptor (beta chain) sequence, with context. No antigen is known for it. A read error may produce the germline difference seen at one junction end. CDR1 MDHEN and CDR2 SYDVKM were looked up in the germline V gene. The CDR3, from cysteine to phenylalanine, totals 17 residues. The kept DNA is CDR3 alone, 51 bases in frame from the first base. Bulk unsorted tissue served as the source for RNA extraction, and RNA quality was assessed using a NanoDrop ND-1000 and an Agilent 2100. Donors were newly diagnosed lung cancer patients admitted for thoracic surgery in China between August and November 2014, without prior chemotherapy. Patients who had received previous radiotherapy or chemotherapy, or who had another concurrent cancer, were excluded from the study. Surgical tissue pieces of roughly 1-2.2 cm3 were preserved in RNAlater solution and stored at -80 °C until use. This entry belongs to a study of tumor and adjacent non-tumor tissue in lung cancer listed by TCRdb under 2018. Concerning the study at large: Patients with adenocarcinoma (about twelve), squamous cell carcinoma (2) and small cell lung cancer (1) were included in the cohort. The roughly 15 enrolled patients, of whom about 10 were men and 5 were women, were aged roughly 31 to 80 years and were diagnosed with TNM stage I to III disease. Sequencing generated a total of roughly 130 million productive TCRbeta reads, averaging about 4.2 million reads per sample. Bulk TCRbeta repertoires were compared between lung tumor tissue and matched distant non-tumor lung tissue obtained from fewer than 18 lung cancer patients. For each patient, one tumor sample and one normal lung sample were taken, giving under 35 paired specimens that underwent TCRbeta CDR3 sequencing. Study-wide conclusions, independent of this receptor: Only about 14 patients were in the cohort, and the authors stated that larger samples and more detailed clinical data are needed. Because peripheral blood was not sequenced, the blood TCRbeta repertoires of the lung cancer patients in the study went unexamined. TCR diversity was significantly higher in younger patients, and greater tumor TCR diversity was associated with shorter overall survival and shorter disease-free survival. The top 100 clones accounted for a significantly larger cumulative portion of the repertoire in normal lung than in tumor tissue. The methods do not name the sequencing platform or mention unique molecular identifiers. Tumor tissue showed significantly higher TCR diversity (inverse Simpson) than normal lung tissue, at about 410 vs 180 (P = 0.0075, Mann-Whitney U test).

To prepare the library, multiplex PCR was applied. TCRdb lists the instrument as Illumina HiSeq 2500. TCRbeta libraries were built by three rounds of nested PCR using primers (Table S4), following protocols modified from ARM-PCR. Before sequencing, PCR products in the 200-500 bp range were cut out of the gel and cleaned up using the QIAquick gel extraction kit. Turning to the authors' computational methods: Reads were cleaned with Trimmomatic, merged with FLASH into complete CDR3 sequences, and assigned to V(D)J germline segments with MiTCR. VDJtools was used to compute clonal diversity as the inverse Simpson's index. A read counted as productive if the sequence was in-frame and lacked a premature stop codon. The public reads were run again by TCRdb, first through fastp at Q25 and then through MiXCR, and only productive beta chains were kept. CDR3 protein duplicates are merged, each entry listing the most common genes and DNA. In this record, the V and J calls reflect TCRdb's handling and not the investigators' own analysis. Across this sample there are 65,000 to 90,000 distinct CDR3 sequences, with 80% to 85% seen only once. The top ten clonotypes cover approximately 12% of the sample.

The source is a woman aged 45-65 years with non-small cell lung cancer. Sequencing used lung tumor tissue. The chain couples TRBV28 to TRBJ2-2; a stretch of 7 junction bases matches TRBD2. The CDR3 corresponds to CASSLLGNGRLVGELFF. The bases are TGTGCCAGCAGCCTCTTGGGGAACGGGAGGTTGGTCGGGGAACTGTTTTTT.